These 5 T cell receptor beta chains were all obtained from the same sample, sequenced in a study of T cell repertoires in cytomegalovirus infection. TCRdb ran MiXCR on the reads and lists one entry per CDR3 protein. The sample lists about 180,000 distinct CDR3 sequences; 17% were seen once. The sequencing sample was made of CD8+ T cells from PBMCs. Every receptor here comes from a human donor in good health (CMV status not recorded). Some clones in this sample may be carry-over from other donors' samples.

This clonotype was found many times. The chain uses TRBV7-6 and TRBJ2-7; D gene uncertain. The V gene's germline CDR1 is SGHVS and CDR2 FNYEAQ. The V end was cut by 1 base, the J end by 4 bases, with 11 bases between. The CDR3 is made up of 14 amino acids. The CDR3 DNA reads TGTGCCAGCAGCTTAGGGGATTCCCCATACGAGCAGTACTTC. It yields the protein CASSLGDSPYEQYF.

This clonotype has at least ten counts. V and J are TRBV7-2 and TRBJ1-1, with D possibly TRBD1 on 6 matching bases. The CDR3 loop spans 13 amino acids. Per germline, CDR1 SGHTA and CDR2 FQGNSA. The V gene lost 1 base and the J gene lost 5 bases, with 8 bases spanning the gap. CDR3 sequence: CASSLGGRTEAFF. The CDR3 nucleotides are TGTGCCAGCAGCTTAGGGGGGCGGACTGAAGCTTTCTTT.

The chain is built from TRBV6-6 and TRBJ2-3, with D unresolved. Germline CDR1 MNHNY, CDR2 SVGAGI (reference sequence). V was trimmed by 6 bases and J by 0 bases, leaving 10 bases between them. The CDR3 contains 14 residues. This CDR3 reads CASSLYTSTDTQYF. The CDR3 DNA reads TGTGCCAGCAGCCTTTACACGAGCACAGATACGCAGTATTTT.

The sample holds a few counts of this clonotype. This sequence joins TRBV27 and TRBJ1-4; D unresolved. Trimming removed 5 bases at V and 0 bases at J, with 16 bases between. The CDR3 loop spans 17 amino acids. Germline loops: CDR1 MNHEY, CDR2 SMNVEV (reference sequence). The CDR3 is CASSLTPLVATNEKLFF. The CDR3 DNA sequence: TGTGCCAGCAGTCTAACTCCCCTCGTTGCAACTAATGAAAAACTGTTTTTT.

CDR3: CASSPQDRGNYQPQHF. CDR3 DNA: TGTGCCAGCTCACCTCAGGACAGGGGAAATTATCAGCCCCAGCATTTT. The genes are TRBV18 and TRBJ1-5, with 9 nucleotides matching TRBD1. The junction had 8 bases not matched to a gene; V was cut back by 3 bases and J by 5 bases. This CDR3 has 16 residues. CDR1 and CDR2 from the germline V gene are KGHSH and LQKENI.